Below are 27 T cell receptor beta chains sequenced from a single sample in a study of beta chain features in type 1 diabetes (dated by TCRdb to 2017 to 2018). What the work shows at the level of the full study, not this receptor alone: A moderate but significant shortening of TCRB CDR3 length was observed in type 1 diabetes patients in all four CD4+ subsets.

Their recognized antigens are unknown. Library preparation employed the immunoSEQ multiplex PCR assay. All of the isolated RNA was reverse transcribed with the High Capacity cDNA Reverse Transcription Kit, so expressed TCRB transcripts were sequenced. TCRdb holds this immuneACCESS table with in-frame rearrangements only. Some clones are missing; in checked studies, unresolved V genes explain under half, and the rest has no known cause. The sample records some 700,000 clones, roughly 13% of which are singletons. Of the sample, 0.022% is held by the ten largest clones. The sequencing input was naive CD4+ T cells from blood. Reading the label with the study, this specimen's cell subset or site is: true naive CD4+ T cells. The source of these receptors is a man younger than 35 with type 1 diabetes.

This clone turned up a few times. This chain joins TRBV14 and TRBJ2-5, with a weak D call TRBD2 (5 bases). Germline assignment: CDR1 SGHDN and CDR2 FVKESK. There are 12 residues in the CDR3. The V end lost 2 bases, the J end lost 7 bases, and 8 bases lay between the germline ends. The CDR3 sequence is CASSQTAATQYF. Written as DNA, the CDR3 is TGTGCCAGCAGCCAAACAGCGGCGACCCAGTACTTC.

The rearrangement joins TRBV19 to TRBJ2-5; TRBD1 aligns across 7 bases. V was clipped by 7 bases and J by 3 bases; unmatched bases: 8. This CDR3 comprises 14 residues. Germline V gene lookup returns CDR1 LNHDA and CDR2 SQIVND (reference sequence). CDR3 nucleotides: TGTGCCAGTACCCCGACAGGGAAGAAAGAGACCCAGTACTTC. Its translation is CASTPTGKKETQYF.

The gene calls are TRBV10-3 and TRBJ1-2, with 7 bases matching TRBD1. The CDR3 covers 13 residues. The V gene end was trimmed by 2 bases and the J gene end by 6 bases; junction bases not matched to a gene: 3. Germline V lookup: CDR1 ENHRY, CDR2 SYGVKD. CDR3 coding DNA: TGTGCCATCAGTGAGGACAGGGTGAATGGCTACACCTTC. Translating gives CAISEDRVNGYTF.

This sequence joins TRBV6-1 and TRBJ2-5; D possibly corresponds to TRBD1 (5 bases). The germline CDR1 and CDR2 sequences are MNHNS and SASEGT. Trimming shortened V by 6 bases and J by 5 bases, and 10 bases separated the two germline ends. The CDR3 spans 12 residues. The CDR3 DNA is TGTGCCAGCAGAGGGGAAGCGGAGACCCAGTACTTC. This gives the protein CASRGEAETQYF.

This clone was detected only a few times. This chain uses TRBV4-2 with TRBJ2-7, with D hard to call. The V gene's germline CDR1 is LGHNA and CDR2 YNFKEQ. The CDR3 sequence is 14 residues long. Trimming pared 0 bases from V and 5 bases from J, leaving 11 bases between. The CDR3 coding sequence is TGTGCCAGCAGCCAAGACGTGGAAAGGAACGAGCAGTACTTC. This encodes CASSQDVERNEQYF.

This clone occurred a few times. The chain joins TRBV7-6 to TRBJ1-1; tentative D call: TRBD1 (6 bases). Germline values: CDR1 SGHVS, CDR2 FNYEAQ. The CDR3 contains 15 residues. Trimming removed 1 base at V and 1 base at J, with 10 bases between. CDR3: CASSLVATGNTEAFF. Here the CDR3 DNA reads TGTGCCAGCAGCTTAGTCGCGACAGGGAACACTGAAGCTTTCTTT.

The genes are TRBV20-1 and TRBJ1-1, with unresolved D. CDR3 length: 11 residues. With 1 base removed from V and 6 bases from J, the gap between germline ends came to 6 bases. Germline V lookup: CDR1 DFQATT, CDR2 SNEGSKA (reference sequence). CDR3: CSARVVAEAFF. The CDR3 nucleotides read TGCAGTGCTAGAGTGGTCGCTGAAGCTTTCTTT.

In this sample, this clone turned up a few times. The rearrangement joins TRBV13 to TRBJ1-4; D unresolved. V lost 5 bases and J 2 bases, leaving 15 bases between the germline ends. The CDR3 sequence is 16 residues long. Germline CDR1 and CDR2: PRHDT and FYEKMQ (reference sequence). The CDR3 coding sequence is TGTGCCAGCAGCCGCCGGAATTCTGGGACTAATGAAAAACTGTTTTTT. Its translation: CASSRRNSGTNEKLFF.

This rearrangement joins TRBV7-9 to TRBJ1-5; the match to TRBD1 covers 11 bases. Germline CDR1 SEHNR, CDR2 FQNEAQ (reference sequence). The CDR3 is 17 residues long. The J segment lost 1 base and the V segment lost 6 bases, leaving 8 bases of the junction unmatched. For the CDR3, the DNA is TGTGCCAGCAGTCGCGGACAGGGGGCAGAGAGCAATCAGCCCCAGCATTTT. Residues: CASSRGQGAESNQPQHF.

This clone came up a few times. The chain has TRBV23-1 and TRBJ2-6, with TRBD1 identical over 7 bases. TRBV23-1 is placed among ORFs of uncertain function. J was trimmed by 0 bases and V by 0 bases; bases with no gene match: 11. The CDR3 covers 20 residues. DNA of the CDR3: TGCGCCAGCAGTCAATCTCCGGGGACAGAAAGGGTCTCTGGGGCCAACGTCCTGACTTTC. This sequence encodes CASSQSPGTERVSGANVLTF.

In DNA form, the CDR3 reads TGTGCCAGCAGCGCGGGGGCCCCAGATACGCAGTATTTT. Translation: CASSAGAPDTQYF. The chain recombines TRBV13 with TRBJ2-3, with TRBD2 as a possible D gene (7 bases). The CDR3 contains 13 residues. The germline CDR1 and CDR2 sequences are PRHDT and FYEKMQ (reference sequence). Trimming shortened V by 5 bases and J by 4 bases, and 10 bases separated the two germline ends.

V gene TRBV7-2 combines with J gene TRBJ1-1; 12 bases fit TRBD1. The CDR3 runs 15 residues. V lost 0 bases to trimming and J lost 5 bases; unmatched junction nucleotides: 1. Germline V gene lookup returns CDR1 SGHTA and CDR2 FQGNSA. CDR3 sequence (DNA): TGTGCCAGCAGCTTAGCGGGACAGGGGGCGACTGAAGCTTTCTTT. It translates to CASSLAGQGATEAFF.

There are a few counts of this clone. The CDR3 is CASSEALEGGLRQETQYF. CDR3 sequence (DNA): TGTGCCAGCAGTGAAGCACTTGAGGGGGGGCTTCGCCAAGAGACCCAGTACTTC. The chain has TRBV6-1 and TRBJ2-5, with a possible D match to TRBD2 (7 bases). Germline lookup yields CDR1 MNHNS and CDR2 SASEGT. The CDR3 is 18 amino acids. The V and J ends lost 0 bases and 1 base respectively, with 18 bases between them.

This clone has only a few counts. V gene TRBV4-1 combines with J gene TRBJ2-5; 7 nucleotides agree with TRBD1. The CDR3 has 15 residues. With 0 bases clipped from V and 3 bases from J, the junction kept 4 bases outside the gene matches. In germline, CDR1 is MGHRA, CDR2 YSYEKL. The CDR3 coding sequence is TGCGCCAGCAGCCAAGAGCCCGGGACAGAAGAGACCCAGTACTTC. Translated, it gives CASSQEPGTEETQYF.

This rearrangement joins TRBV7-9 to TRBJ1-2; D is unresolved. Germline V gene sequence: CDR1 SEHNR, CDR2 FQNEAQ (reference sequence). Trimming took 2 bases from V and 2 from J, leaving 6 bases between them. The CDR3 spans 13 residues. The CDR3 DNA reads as TGTGCCAGCAGCTTATACAGCAACTATGGCTACACCTTC. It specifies CASSLYSNYGYTF.

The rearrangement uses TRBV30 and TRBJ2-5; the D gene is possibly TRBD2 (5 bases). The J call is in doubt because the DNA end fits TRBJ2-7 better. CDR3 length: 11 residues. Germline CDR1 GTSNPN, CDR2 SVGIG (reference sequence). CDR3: CAWKEAYEQYF. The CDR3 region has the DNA TGTGCCTGGAAGGAGGCCTACGAGCAGTACTTC.

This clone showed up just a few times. This chain's CDR3 is CASSQSHEQYF. CDR3 nucleotide sequence: TGCGCCAGCAGCCAGAGTCACGAGCAGTACTTC. The rearrangement joins TRBV4-1 to TRBJ2-7; no reliable D call. The V and J ends lost 3 bases and 5 bases respectively, with 5 bases between them. Germline V gives CDR1 MGHRA, CDR2 YSYEKL. The CDR3 is 11 residues long.

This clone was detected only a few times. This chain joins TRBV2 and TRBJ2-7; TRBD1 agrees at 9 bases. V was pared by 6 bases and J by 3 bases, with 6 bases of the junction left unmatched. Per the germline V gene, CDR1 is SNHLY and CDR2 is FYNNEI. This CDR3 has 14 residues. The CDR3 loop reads CASSGQGTIYEQYF. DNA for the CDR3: TGTGCCAGCAGCGGACAGGGGACAATCTACGAGCAGTACTTC. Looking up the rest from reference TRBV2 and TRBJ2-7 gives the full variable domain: EPEVTQTPSHQVTQMGQEVILRCVPISNHLYFYWYRQILGQKVEFLVSFYNNEISEKSEIFDDQFSVERPDGSNFTLKIRSTKLEDSAMYFCASSGQGTIYEQYFGPGTRLTVT.

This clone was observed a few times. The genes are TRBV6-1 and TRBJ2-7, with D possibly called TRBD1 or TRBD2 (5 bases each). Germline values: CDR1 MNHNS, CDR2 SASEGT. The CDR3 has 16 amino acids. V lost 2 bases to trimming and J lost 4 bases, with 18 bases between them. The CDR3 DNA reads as TGTGCCAGCAGTGAATTTCTCGCAGGGACGGGGTACGAGCAGTACTTC. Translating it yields CASSEFLAGTGYEQYF.

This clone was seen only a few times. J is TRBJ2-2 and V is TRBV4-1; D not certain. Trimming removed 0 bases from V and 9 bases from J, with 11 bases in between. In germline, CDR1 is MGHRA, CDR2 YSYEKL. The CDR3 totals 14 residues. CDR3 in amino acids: CASSQEGVKRELFF. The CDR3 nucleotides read TGCGCCAGCAGCCAAGAAGGCGTTAAGCGGGAGCTGTTTTTT.

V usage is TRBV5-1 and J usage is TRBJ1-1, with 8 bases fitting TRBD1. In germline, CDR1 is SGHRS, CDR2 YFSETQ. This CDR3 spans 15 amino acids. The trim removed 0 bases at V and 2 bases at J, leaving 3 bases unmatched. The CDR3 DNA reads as TGCGCCAGCAGCTTGGCACAGGGGGTTAACACTGAAGCTTTCTTT. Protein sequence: CASSLAQGVNTEAFF.

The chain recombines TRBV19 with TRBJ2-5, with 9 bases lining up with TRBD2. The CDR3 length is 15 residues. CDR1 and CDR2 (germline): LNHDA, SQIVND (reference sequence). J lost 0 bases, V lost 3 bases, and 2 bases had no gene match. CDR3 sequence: CASSMAGGYQETQYF. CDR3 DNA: TGTGCCAGTAGTATGGCGGGAGGGTACCAAGAGACCCAGTACTTC.

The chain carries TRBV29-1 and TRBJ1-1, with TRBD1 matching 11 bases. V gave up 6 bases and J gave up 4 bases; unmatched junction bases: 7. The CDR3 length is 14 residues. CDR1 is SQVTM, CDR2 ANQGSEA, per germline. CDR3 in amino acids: CSVLGDRGSTEAFF. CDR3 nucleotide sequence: TGCAGCGTCCTGGGGGACAGGGGGTCCACTGAAGCTTTCTTT.

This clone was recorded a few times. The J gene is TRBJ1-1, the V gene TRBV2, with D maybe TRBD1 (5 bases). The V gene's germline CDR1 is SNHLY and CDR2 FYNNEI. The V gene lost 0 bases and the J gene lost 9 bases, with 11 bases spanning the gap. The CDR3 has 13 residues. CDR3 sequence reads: CASSEAWGRQAFF. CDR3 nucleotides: TGTGCCAGCAGTGAAGCGTGGGGACGCCAAGCTTTCTTT.

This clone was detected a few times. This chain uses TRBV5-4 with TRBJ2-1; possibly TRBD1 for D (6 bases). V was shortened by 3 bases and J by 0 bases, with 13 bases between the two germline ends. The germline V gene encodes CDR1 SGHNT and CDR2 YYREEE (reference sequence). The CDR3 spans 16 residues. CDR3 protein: CASSSRGSSSYNEQFF. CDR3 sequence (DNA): TGTGCCAGCAGCTCCAGGGGTTCGAGCTCCTACAATGAGCAGTTCTTC.

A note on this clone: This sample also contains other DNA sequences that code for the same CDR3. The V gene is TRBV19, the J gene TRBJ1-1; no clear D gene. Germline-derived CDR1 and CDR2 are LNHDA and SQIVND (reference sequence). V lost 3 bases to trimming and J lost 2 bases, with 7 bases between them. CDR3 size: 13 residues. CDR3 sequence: CASSISGNTEAFF. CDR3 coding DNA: TGTGCCAGTAGTATCTCTGGAAACACTGAAGCTTTCTTT.

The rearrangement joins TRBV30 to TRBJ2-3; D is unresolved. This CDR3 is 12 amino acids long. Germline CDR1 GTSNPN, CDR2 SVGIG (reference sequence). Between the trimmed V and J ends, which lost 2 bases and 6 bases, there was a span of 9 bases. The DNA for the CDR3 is TGTGCCTGGAGTCATAATGTGGATACGCAGTATTTT. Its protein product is CAWSHNVDTQYF. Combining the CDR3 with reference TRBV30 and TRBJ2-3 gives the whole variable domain SQTIHQWPATLVQPVGSPLSLECTVEGTSNPNLYWYRQAAGRGLQLLFYSVGIGQISSEVPQNLSASRPQDRQFILSSKKLLLSDSGFYLCAWSHNVDTQYFGPGTRLTVL.